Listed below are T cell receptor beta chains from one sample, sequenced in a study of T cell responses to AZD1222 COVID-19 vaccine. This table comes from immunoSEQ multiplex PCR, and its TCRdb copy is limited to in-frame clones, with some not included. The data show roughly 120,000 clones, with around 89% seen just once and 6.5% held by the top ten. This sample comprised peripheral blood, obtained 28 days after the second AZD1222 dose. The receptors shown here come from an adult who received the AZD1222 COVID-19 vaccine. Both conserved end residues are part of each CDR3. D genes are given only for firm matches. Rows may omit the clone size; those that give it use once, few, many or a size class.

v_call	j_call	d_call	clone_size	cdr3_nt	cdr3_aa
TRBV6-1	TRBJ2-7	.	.	TGTGCCAGCAGTGACGACAGAAGGACCTCCTACGAGCAGTACTTC	CASSDDRRTSYEQYF
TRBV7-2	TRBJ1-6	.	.	TGTGCCAGCAGCTCCCTCGGGAGGACGGATTCACCCCTCCACTTT	CASSSLGRTDSPLHF
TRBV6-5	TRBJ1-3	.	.	TGTGCCAGCAGTCGGGAGCTCGGAAACACCATATATTTT	CASSRELGNTIYF
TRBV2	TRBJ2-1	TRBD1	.	TGTGCCAGCAGTACCGGGACAGGGTACAATGAGCAGTTCTTC	CASSTGTGYNEQFF
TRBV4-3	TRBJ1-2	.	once	TGCGCCAGCAGCCAAGCCCTCCTGGGGGCCGCTGGCTATGGCTACACCTTC	CASSQALLGAAGYGYTF
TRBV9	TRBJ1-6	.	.	TGTGCCAGCAGCGCAACTAGTGGTAATTCACCCCTCCACTTT	CASSATSGNSPLHF
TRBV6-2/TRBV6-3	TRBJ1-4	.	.	TGTGCCAGCAGTCAACTGGACAGCACAACTAATGAAAAACTGTTTTTT	CASSQLDSTTNEKLFF
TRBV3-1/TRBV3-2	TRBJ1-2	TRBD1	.	TGTGCCAGCAGCGTGGGGACAGGGATTAACTATGGCTACACCTTC	CASSVGTGINYGYTF
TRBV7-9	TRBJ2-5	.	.	TGTGCCAGCAGCTTAGCTCTCTCGGGGCAAGAGACCCAGTACTTC	CASSLALSGQETQYF
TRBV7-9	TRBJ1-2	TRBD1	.	TGTGCCAGCAGCTTCGGGACAGGGGAAGGCTACACCTTC	CASSFGTGEGYTF
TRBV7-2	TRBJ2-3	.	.	TGTGCCAGCAGCTTAAGGGGTGCAGATACGCAGTATTTT	CASSLRGADTQYF
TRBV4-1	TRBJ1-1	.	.	TGCGCCAGCAGCCAACACAGGAACACTGAAGCTTTCTTT	CASSQHRNTEAFF
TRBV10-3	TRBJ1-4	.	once	TGTGCCATCAGTGAGTCGACTCAAGGGTTAGGGGCAACTAATGAAAAACTGTTTTTT	CAISESTQGLGATNEKLFF
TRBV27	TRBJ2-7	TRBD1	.	TGTGCCAGCAGTCCGGGACAGGGGTACGAGCAGTACTTC	CASSPGQGYEQYF
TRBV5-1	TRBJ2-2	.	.	TGCGCCAGCAGCCTCGCGAACACCGGGGAGCTGTTTTTT	CASSLANTGELFF
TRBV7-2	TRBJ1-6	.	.	TGTGCCAGCAGCTTCGCCTTTGGGGGGAGCGGTTCACCCCTCCACTTT	CASSFAFGGSGSPLHF
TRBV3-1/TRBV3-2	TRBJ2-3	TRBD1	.	TGTGCCAGCAGAGACCCGGGACAGGCGTCGGCAGATACGCAGTATTTT	CASRDPGQASADTQYF
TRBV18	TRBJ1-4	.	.	TGTGCCAGCTCATCAACAGACGCAACTAATGAAAAACTGTTTTTT	CASSSTDATNEKLFF
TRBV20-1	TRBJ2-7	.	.	TGCAGTGCTTACGGTTACGAGCAGTACTTC	CSAYGYEQYF
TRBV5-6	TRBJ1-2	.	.	TGTGCCAGCAGCAGCCTGGGGGTCAACTATGGCTACACCTTC	CASSSLGVNYGYTF
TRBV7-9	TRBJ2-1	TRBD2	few	TGTGCCAGCAGCCGAGCGCGGGGGACCAACAATGAGCAGTTCTTC	CASSRARGTNNEQFF
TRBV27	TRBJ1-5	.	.	TGTGCCAGCAGTTTTGGGAGGAATCAGCCCCAGCATTTT	CASSFGRNQPQHF
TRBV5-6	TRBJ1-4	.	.	TGTGCCAGCAGCTTACCCCTTTCGGCAGGGCGAAATGAAAAACTGTTTTTT	CASSLPLSAGRNEKLFF
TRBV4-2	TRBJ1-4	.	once	TGTGCCAGCAGCCAAGATGAGAATGAAAAACTGTTTTTT	CASSQDENEKLFF
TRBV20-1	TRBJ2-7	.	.	TGCAGTGCCGGCACCTACGAGCAGTACTTC	CSAGTYEQYF
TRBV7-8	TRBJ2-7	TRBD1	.	TGTGCCAGCAGCTTACTACCTCGGGACAGGGGAGTGTACGAGCAGTACTTC	CASSLLPRDRGVYEQYF
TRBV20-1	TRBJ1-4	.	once	TGCAGTGCTAGTCCCCAGCGTAATGAAAAACTGTTTTTT	CSASPQRNEKLFF
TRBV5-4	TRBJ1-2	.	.	TGTGCCAGCAGCTCCCCCGTAGAGAACTATGGCTACACCTTC	CASSSPVENYGYTF
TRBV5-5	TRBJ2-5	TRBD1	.	TGTGCCAGCAGCGACACAGGGGGGCCCGAGACCCAGTACTTC	CASSDTGGPETQYF
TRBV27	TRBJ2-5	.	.	TGTGCCAGCAGTTTAGGGCTGCAAGAGACCCAGTACTTC	CASSLGLQETQYF